This T cell receptor (beta chain) was captured by sequencing in a study of cytomegalovirus exposure and HLA in healthy donors. Study conclusions and caveats: Reportedly, diagnosis of cytomegalovirus status by the classifier showed high specificity and sensitivity. According to an earlier analysis, most TCR beta V segments yielded productive rearrangements about 90% or about 30% of the time.

Concerning this clone: The target antigen is unknown.

PCR used 60 Vbeta primers and 13 Jbeta primers. The assay was immunoSEQ multiplex PCR, and TCRdb's table has in-frame clones only and misses some. The sample lists about 64,000 clones; over 75% were seen once. V was cut by 4 bases and J by 8 bases, with 18 bases left in between. Looked up from germline, CDR1 is SGHRS and CDR2 is YFSETQ. CDR3 length: 14 residues. Regarding donors, all were healthy bone marrow donors. At the time of sampling, donors were nominally healthy, though unrecorded immune exposures were likely. Sequencing used PBMCs. This chain links TRBV5-1 with TRBJ1-2; unclear D gene. This sequence originates from a male donor in good health and CMV-seropositive. CDR3 sequence reads: CASSAPGAWGGYTF. The CDR3 DNA sequence: TGCGCCAGCAGCGCCCCGGGAGCCTGGGGAGGCTACACCTTC.